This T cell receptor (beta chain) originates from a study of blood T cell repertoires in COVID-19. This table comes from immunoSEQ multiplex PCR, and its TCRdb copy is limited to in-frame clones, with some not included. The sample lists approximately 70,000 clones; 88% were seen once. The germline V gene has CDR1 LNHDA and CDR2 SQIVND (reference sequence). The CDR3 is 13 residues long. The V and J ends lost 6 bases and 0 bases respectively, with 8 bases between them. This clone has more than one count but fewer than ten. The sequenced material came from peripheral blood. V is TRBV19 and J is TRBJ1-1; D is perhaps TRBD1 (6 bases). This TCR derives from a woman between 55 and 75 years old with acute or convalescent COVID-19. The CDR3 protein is CASRQGLNTEAFF. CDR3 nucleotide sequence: TGTGCCAGTAGGCAGGGGTTGAACACTGAAGCTTTCTTT. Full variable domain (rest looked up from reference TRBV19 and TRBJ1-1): DGGITQSPKYLFRKEGQNVTLSCEQNLNHDAMYWYRQDPGQGLRLIYYSQIVNDFQKGDIAEGYSVSREKKESFPLTVTSAQKNPTAFYLCASRQGLNTEAFFGQGTRLTVV.